The text below deals with one TCR beta chain. The PCR used 60 Vbeta and 13 Jbeta primers. Measured with immunoSEQ multiplex PCR; TCRdb has only the in-frame clones, and not every one. The table shows around 210,000 clones, with around four fifths occurring only once. Looked up from germline, CDR1 is MNHNS and CDR2 is SASEGT. CDR3 length: 14 residues. The germline V and J ends were trimmed by 2 bases and 4 bases, with 11 bases remaining between them. These data are taken from a study of cytomegalovirus exposure and HLA in healthy donors. Sequencing was performed on PBMCs. The rearrangement uses TRBV6-1 and TRBJ1-2, with a possible D match to TRBD1 (5 bases). This receptor was obtained from a middle-aged man in good health and CMV-seronegative. The CDR3 DNA is TGTGCCAGCAGTGAACAGAAGGGGCCCTATGGCTACACCTTC. Translated, it gives CASSEQKGPYGYTF.